This T cell receptor beta chain is drawn from a study of blood T cells in healthy people across ages. The V and J ends lost 3 bases and 9 bases respectively, with 10 bases between them. The CDR3 is 12 amino acids. Germline loops: CDR1 MNHEY, CDR2 SMNVEV (reference sequence). PCR was performed a second time for roughly 7 to 11 cycles using a sample-barcoded 5' primer and a J-beta primer mix. Each cDNA was tagged by a template-switch adaptor containing 12 random nucleotides. A single record per CDR3 protein comes from TCRdb applying MiXCR to the 5' RACE reads. The sample carries about 1.8 million distinct CDR3 sequences, 49% recorded once.

Sequencing input: blood. The receptor's source is a middle-aged woman in good health. V is TRBV27 and J is TRBJ2-3; D gene unclear. CDR3 sequence (DNA): TGTGCCAGCAGTTTTATTGGTGGGACGCAGTATTTT. Translated, it gives CASSFIGGTQYF.